The next 21 T cell receptor beta chains were all read from a single sample in a study of shared clonotypes between healthy human individuals. TCRdb keeps only in-frame clones here, not all; method: immunoSEQ multiplex PCR. The sample records about 1 million clones, approximately 76% being singletons. Material: memory CD4+ T cells sorted from blood. Subset noted: CD45RA-negative fraction. These receptors all come from a man aged 18 to 29 in good health.

The V call is TRBV18, the J call TRBJ2-7; no clear D. This CDR3 contains 13 residues. Looked up from germline, CDR1 is KGHSH and CDR2 is LQKENI. Between the trimmed V and J ends, which lost 3 bases and 5 bases, there was a span of 11 bases. CDR3 in amino acids: CASSPWPRDEQYF. The CDR3 DNA reads TGTGCCAGCTCACCTTGGCCTAGGGACGAGCAGTACTTC.

This clone was seen ten or more times. Other DNA sequences in this sample translate to the same CDR3. CDR3 coding DNA: TGCGCCAGCAGCTTGGAAGAGACCCAGTACTTC. Residues: CASSLEETQYF. V gene TRBV5-1 combines with J gene TRBJ2-5; D is undetermined. CDR1 is SGHRS, CDR2 YFSETQ, per germline. CDR3 length equals 11 residues. V was shortened by 0 bases and J by 3 bases, with 0 bases between the two germline ends.

This clone occurred a few times. CDR3 nucleotides: TGTGCCAGCAGCGTCAGAGGGGGGTCAAGTGAAGCTTTCTTT. Translation: CASSVRGGSSEAFF. The genes are TRBV5-6 and TRBJ1-1; a possible D gene is TRBD1 (6 bases). The CDR3 covers 14 residues. Germline V CDR1 and CDR2: SGHDT, YYEEEE. The germline V and J ends were trimmed by 4 bases and 7 bases, with 17 bases remaining between them.

The chain uses TRBV15 and TRBJ2-6, with 9 bases aligning to TRBD1. With V trimmed by 2 bases and J by 1 base, 6 bases remained unmatched. CDR3 size: 18 residues. The germline CDR1 and CDR2 sequences are LNHNV and YYDKDF (reference sequence). DNA for the CDR3: TGTGCCACCAGCAGATCGGGACAGGGAAGGTCTGGGGCCAACGTCCTGACTTTC. Protein sequence: CATSRSGQGRSGANVLTF.

The V call is TRBV5-1, the J call TRBJ1-6; TRBD1 agrees at 8 bases. The CDR3 length is 16 residues. From germline, CDR1 is SGHRS and CDR2 YFSETQ. Trimming cost V 4 bases and J 1 base; bases outside gene matches: 4. The CDR3 region is CASSKDRDSYNSPLHF. CDR3 nucleotide sequence: TGCGCCAGCAGCAAGGACAGGGATTCCTATAATTCACCCCTCCACTTT.

This clone has a count of ten or more. This sample includes further DNA sequences coding for the same CDR3. The J gene is TRBJ2-3, the V gene TRBV5-6; 7 bases fit TRBD1. After removal of 4 bases from V and 1 base from J, the junction contained 3 bases not matched to a gene. This CDR3 spans 14 amino acids. Germline V lookup: CDR1 SGHDT, CDR2 YYEEEE. This CDR3 is CASSRGQGTDTQYF. The CDR3 bases are TGTGCCAGCAGCCGAGGACAGGGCACAGATACGCAGTATTTT.

The rearrangement uses TRBV5-8 and TRBJ2-7; TRBD1 agrees at 7 bases. The germline CDR1 and CDR2 sequences are SGHTS and YDEGEE. The CDR3 runs 15 residues. Unmatched junction bases numbered 3, after V lost 0 bases and J lost 0 bases. This CDR3 reads CASSLVAGGSYEQYF. The CDR3, as DNA: TGTGCCAGCAGCTTGGTGGCAGGGGGCTCCTACGAGCAGTACTTC.

The chain has TRBV11-2 and TRBJ1-1, with D unclear. V was cut by 4 bases and J by 4 bases, with 10 bases left in between. Per the germline V gene, CDR1 is SGHAT and CDR2 is FQNNGV. This CDR3 contains 13 residues. The CDR3 nucleotides read TGTGCCAGCAGCTCCGGGAGGGCCACTGAAGCTTTCTTT. It specifies CASSSGRATEAFF.

As for this clone: Other DNA sequences in the sample encode the same CDR3. This chain links TRBV30 with TRBJ1-1; 7 bases fit TRBD1. V was clipped by 3 bases and J by 3 bases; unmatched bases: 1. The germline V gene encodes CDR1 GTSNPN and CDR2 SVGIG (reference sequence). The CDR3 runs to 12 residues. The CDR3 nucleotides are TGTGCCTGGAGCACAGGGGACACTGAAGCTTTCTTT. This gives the protein CAWSTGDTEAFF.

Of note for this clone: The sample has other DNA sequences that encode this CDR3 too. The V gene is TRBV20-1, the J gene TRBJ2-1; 7 positions match TRBD2. The CDR3 is 10 amino acids. V trimming: 3 bases; J trimming: 10 bases; junction bases outside the gene matches: 0. Looked up from germline, CDR1 is DFQATT and CDR2 is SNEGSKA (reference sequence). CDR3 amino acids: CSASGGEQFF. The CDR3 DNA reads as TGCAGTGCTAGCGGGGGGGAGCAGTTCTTC.

This chain links TRBV5-8 with TRBJ2-2; tentatively, D is TRBD2 (6 bases). This CDR3 is 16 amino acids long. Germline V gives CDR1 SGHTS, CDR2 YDEGEE. V was shortened by 1 base and J by 0 bases, with 10 bases between the two germline ends. The CDR3 loop reads CASSLSSGANTGELFF. The DNA for the CDR3 is TGTGCCAGCAGCTTGAGCTCGGGGGCGAACACCGGGGAGCTGTTTTTT.

This clone was counted once. The rearrangement uses TRBV2 and TRBJ2-7; TRBD1 aligns across 8 bases. The length of the CDR3 is 17 residues. Germline CDR1 reads SNHLY; CDR2 reads FYNNEI. The V gene end was trimmed by 4 bases and the J gene end by 3 bases; junction bases not matched to a gene: 14. The chain's CDR3 is CASSGAMRTGTIYEQYF. The CDR3 DNA follows: TGTGCCAGCAGTGGGGCGATGAGGACAGGGACCATCTACGAGCAGTACTTC.

The table lists this clone with a few counts. The V and J genes are TRBV18 and TRBJ1-4, with D possibly matching TRBD1 (5 bases). This CDR3 comprises 16 residues. Trimming cost V 3 bases and J 4 bases, with 15 bases left between them. Germline CDR1 KGHSH, CDR2 LQKENI. CDR3 DNA: TGTGCCAGCTCACCCCAACGGGGGGGGGTTAATGAAAAACTGTTTTTT. Translated: CASSPQRGGVNEKLFF.

This clone showed up just a few times. The chain is built from TRBV5-1 and TRBJ1-6, with a tentative D call TRBD1 (5 bases). CDR3 length: 13 residues. V was shortened by 2 bases and J by 9 bases, with 9 bases between the two germline ends. Looked up from germline, CDR1 is SGHRS and CDR2 is YFSETQ. CDR3 coding DNA: TGCGCCAGCAGCTTTGCAGGGCTTTCACCCCTCCACTTT. Protein sequence: CASSFAGLSPLHF.

J is TRBJ2-1 and V is TRBV4-2, with 7 bases matching TRBD2. The CDR3 length is 15 residues. With 1 base clipped from V and 10 bases from J, the junction kept 10 bases outside the gene matches. The germline V gene encodes CDR1 LGHNA and CDR2 YNFKEQ. CDR3 coding DNA: TGTGCCAGCAGCCAAGCTATAAACGACGGGAGGGAGCAGTTCTTC. This codes for CASSQAINDGREQFF.

The chain couples TRBV5-1 to TRBJ1-2; TRBD1 aligns across 11 bases. Unmatched junction bases numbered 15, after V lost 4 bases and J lost 4 bases. CDR3 size: 18 residues. Per the germline V gene, CDR1 is SGHRS and CDR2 is YFSETQ. Here the CDR3 reads CASSELVSGTGGIYGYTF. The CDR3 nucleotides read TGCGCCAGCAGCGAATTAGTGTCCGGGACAGGGGGAATCTATGGCTACACCTTC.

The chain links TRBV7-8 to TRBJ2-7, with 7 bases that match TRBD2. Germline CDR1 and CDR2: SGHVS and FQNEAQ. Trimming at V came to 6 bases and at J to 5 bases, leaving 4 bases not matched to a gene. The CDR3 length is 12 residues. CDR3 region: CASRPGLDEQYF. The DNA of the CDR3 is TGTGCCAGCAGGCCAGGACTAGACGAGCAGTACTTC.

In this sample, this clone turned up a few times. Within the sample, other DNA sequences also encode this same CDR3. The genes are TRBV5-3 and TRBJ1-3; D call uncertain. TRBV5-3 is an open reading frame whose function is uncertain. This CDR3 comprises 13 residues. Trimming stripped 4 bases from V and 2 bases from J, with 7 bases between. CDR3 nucleotide sequence: TGTGCCAGAAGCGTAAGAACTGGAAACACCATATATTTT. This sequence encodes CARSVRTGNTIYF.

A remark on this clone: Different DNA sequences within this sample yield the same CDR3. The chain links TRBV30 to TRBJ2-5; maybe TRBD2 (6 bases). The V end was cut by 3 bases, the J end by 2 bases, with 10 bases between. CDR1 and CDR2 (germline): GTSNPN, SVGIG (reference sequence). The CDR3 is 13 amino acids. This chain's CDR3 is CAWSPGLQETQYF. CDR3 nucleotides: TGTGCCTGGAGCCCGGGACTTCAAGAGACCCAGTACTTC. Combining the CDR3 with reference TRBV30 and TRBJ2-5 gives the whole variable domain SQTIHQWPATLVQPVGSPLSLECTVEGTSNPNLYWYRQAAGRGLQLLFYSVGIGQISSEVPQNLSASRPQDRQFILSSKKLLLSDSGFYLCAWSPGLQETQYFGPGTRLLVL.

The CDR3 DNA is TGTGCCAGCAGCTTGGACAGGGAGTCTCGTTGGGAGCAGTTCTTC. Translated: CASSLDRESRWEQFF. V usage is TRBV5-4 and J usage is TRBJ2-1; a possible D gene is TRBD1 (6 bases). V was shortened by 0 bases and J by 10 bases, with 17 bases between the two germline ends. Germline V gene lookup returns CDR1 SGHNT and CDR2 YYREEE (reference sequence). This CDR3 region has 15 residues.

The V and J genes are TRBV23-1 and TRBJ2-5, with TRBD2 matching over 16 bases. TRBV23-1 is recorded as an ORF, its role being uncertain. This CDR3 has 21 amino acids. V trimming: 0 bases; J trimming: 5 bases; junction bases outside the gene matches: 15. The CDR3 coding sequence is TGCGCCAGCAGTCAATCGAAAAGTCCGGGACTAGCGGGAGGGGAGGATGAGACCCAGTACTTC. This codes for CASSQSKSPGLAGGEDETQYF.